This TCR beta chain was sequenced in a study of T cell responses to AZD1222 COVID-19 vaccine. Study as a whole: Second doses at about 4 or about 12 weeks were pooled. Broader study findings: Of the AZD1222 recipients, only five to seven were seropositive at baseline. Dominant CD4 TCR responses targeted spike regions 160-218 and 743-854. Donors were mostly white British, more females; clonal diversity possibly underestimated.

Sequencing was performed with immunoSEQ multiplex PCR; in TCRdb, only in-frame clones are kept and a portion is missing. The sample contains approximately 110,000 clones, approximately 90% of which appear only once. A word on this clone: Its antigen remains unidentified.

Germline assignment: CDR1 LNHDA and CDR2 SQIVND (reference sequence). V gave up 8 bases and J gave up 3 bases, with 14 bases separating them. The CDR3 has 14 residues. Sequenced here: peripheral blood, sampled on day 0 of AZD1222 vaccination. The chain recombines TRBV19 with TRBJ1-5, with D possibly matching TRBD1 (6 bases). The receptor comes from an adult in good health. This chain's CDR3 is CASFTGIYNQPQHF. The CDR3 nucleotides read TGTGCCAGTTTTACAGGGATTTACAATCAGCCCCAGCATTTT.